The 27 T cell receptor beta chains reported below all come from one sample, sequenced in a study of cytomegalovirus exposure and HLA in healthy donors. Use of 60 Vbeta and 13 Jbeta primers characterized the PCR. The method was immunoSEQ multiplex PCR; TCRdb's version includes in-frame clones alone and lacks a portion of them. The sample records about 110,000 clones, just over 75% being singletons. Sequencing used PBMCs. These receptors were obtained from a man aged 35 to 55 in good health and CMV-seropositive.

The rearrangement joins TRBV18 to TRBJ2-7; a possible D gene is TRBD1 (5 bases). Trimming pared 3 bases from V and 5 bases from J, leaving 17 bases between. Looked up from germline, CDR1 is KGHSH and CDR2 is LQKENI. The length of the CDR3 is 15 residues. The chain's CDR3 is CASSPVLGRADEQYF. The CDR3 DNA reads TGTGCCAGCTCACCGGTTTTGGGCAGGGCGGACGAGCAGTACTTC.

V and J are TRBV23-1 and TRBJ1-1, with 8 bases matching TRBD1. TRBV23-1 is annotated as an ORF whose role is uncertain. This CDR3 has 12 residues. This chain's CDR3 is CARGQANTEAFF. CDR3 nucleotide sequence: TGCGCAAGGGGACAGGCGAACACTGAAGCTTTCTTT.

The rearrangement joins TRBV28 to TRBJ2-2; D gene uncertain. V shed 8 bases and J shed 0 bases, with 10 bases lying between them. The CDR3 sequence is 14 residues long. CDR1 and CDR2 (germline): MDHEN, SYDVKM. CDR3 nucleotides: TGTGCCAGCTTATTAGATACGAACACCGGGGAGCTGTTTTTT. This translates into CASLLDTNTGELFF. The full variable domain, rest sourced from reference TRBV28 and TRBJ2-2, is DVKVTQSSRYLVKRTGEKVFLECVQDMDHENMFWYRQDPGLGLRLIYFSYDVKMKEKGDIPEGYSVSREKKERFSLILESASTNQTSMYLCASLLDTNTGELFFGEGSRLTVL.

The chain uses TRBV12-5 and TRBJ2-7; 7 bases align to TRBD2. Germline CDR1 and CDR2: LGHNT and FRNRAP. The CDR3 runs 13 residues. CDR3 region: CAGGTASSYEQYF. As DNA, the CDR3 is TGTGCCGGGGGGACGGCGAGCTCCTACGAGCAGTACTTC.

This clone was found a few times. The chain links TRBV7-2 to TRBJ2-1; 13 bases match TRBD2. The CDR3 spans 17 residues. The V segment lost 2 bases and the J segment 5 bases; nucleotides outside the gene matches: 6. CDR1 is SGHTA and CDR2 is FQGNSA in the germline V gene. This CDR3 is CASSLWVGTSGDNEQFF. The CDR3 DNA reads as TGTGCCAGCAGCTTATGGGTCGGGACTAGCGGGGACAATGAGCAGTTCTTC.

This CDR3 is CASSLEGLAGLYEQYF. The CDR3 nucleotides read TGTGCCAGCAGCTTAGAGGGACTAGCGGGATTGTACGAGCAGTACTTC. The J gene is TRBJ2-7, the V gene TRBV7-6; 13 bases are a match to TRBD2. This CDR3 has 16 amino acids. Germline V gives CDR1 SGHVS, CDR2 FNYEAQ. Germline trimming cut 1 base from V and 4 bases from J; bases unmatched to any gene: 4.

The chain recombines TRBV4-3 with TRBJ2-6, with D hard to call. CDR1 is LGHNA, CDR2 YSLEER, per germline. This CDR3 comprises 17 residues. V was clipped by 0 bases and J by 0 bases, with 9 bases between them. The DNA for the CDR3 is TGCGCCAGCAGCCAAGATCACAGTCCCTCTGGGGCCAACGTCCTGACTTTC. Amino acid sequence: CASSQDHSPSGANVLTF.

The chain joins TRBV5-1 to TRBJ1-4, with D perhaps TRBD1 (6 bases). The CDR3 runs 13 residues. Deletions cut 5 bases from V and 5 bases from J, with 10 bases between. Germline CDR1 and CDR2: SGHRS and YFSETQ. The CDR3 loop is CASRRDTNEKLFF. In DNA, the CDR3 is TGCGCCAGCAGACGGGACACGAATGAAAAACTGTTTTTT.

This chain connects TRBV6-1 to TRBJ2-2; 7 positions agree with TRBD1. The CDR3 totals 14 residues. Germline CDR1 and CDR2: MNHNS and SASEGT. After removal of 5 bases from V and 5 bases from J, the junction contained 5 bases not matched to a gene. The CDR3 coding sequence is TGTGCCAGCAGTCCCACAGGGGCGACCGGGGAGCTGTTTTTT. Translation gives CASSPTGATGELFF.

This rearrangement joins TRBV19 to TRBJ2-3; D possibly corresponds to TRBD2 (8 bases). Trimming removed 2 bases from V and 4 bases from J, with 13 bases in between. Germline-derived CDR1 and CDR2 are LNHDA and SQIVND (reference sequence). CDR3 length: 15 amino acids. Written as DNA, the CDR3 is TGTGCCAGTAGTATACCGGGAGGGGGCCCAGATACGCAGTATTTT. It specifies CASSIPGGGPDTQYF.

V gene TRBV7-2 combines with J gene TRBJ2-7, with 8 bases that match TRBD2. The V and J ends lost 1 base and 3 bases, in that order; junction bases with no gene match: 2. This CDR3 has 14 amino acids. Germline V CDR1 and CDR2: SGHTA, FQGNSA. CDR3 DNA: TGTGCCAGCAGCTTAGTAGCGGGGAGCTACGAGCAGTACTTC. Translation: CASSLVAGSYEQYF.

This chain uses TRBV29-1 with TRBJ1-1, with a possible D match to TRBD1 (6 bases). Trimming pared 6 bases from V and 1 base from J, leaving 9 bases between. Germline V gives CDR1 SQVTM, CDR2 ANQGSEA. This CDR3 has 12 residues. The CDR3 loop reads CSVGAGNTEAFF. Written as DNA, the CDR3 is TGCAGCGTGGGGGCAGGGAACACTGAAGCTTTCTTT.

V usage is TRBV6-1 and J usage is TRBJ2-1; 10 nucleotides align to TRBD1. Germline V lookup: CDR1 MNHNS, CDR2 SASEGT. V was clipped by 2 bases and J by 8 bases; unmatched bases: 6. The CDR3 runs 15 residues. The CDR3 DNA reads TGTGCCAGCAGTGAAACCGAGACAGGGGGCCATGAGCAGTTCTTC. Translated, it gives CASSETETGGHEQFF.

CDR3 nucleotide sequence: TGTGCCAGCAGTGAACTGCTAGCTACCCCCTACGAGCAGTACTTC. Its translation: CASSELLATPYEQYF. The genes are TRBV2 and TRBJ2-7; D is perhaps TRBD2 (5 bases). Germline V gives CDR1 SNHLY, CDR2 FYNNEI. V dropped 2 bases and J dropped 2 bases, with 13 bases sitting between them. The CDR3 is made up of 15 amino acids.

The rearrangement joins TRBV7-2 to TRBJ1-4; perhaps TRBD1 as D (6 bases). V lost 5 bases to trimming and J lost 6 bases, with 16 bases between them. Germline values: CDR1 SGHTA, CDR2 FQGNSA. The CDR3 spans 15 residues. This chain's CDR3 is CASSLLRGADEKLFF. The CDR3 bases are TGTGCCAGCAGCCTTCTCCGGGGGGCGGATGAAAAACTGTTTTTT.

Notes on this clone: Without the conserved terminal phenylalanine or tryptophan, this CDR3 likely stems from a read error. This chain connects TRBV28 to TRBJ1-6, with TRBD1 matching over 11 bases. This CDR3 has 17 residues. CDR1 is MDHEN, CDR2 SYDVKM, per germline. V shed 5 bases and J 1 base; nucleotides not matched to a gene: 4. CDR3 amino acids: CASSEDRGHSYNSPLHV. In DNA form, the CDR3 reads TGTGCCAGCAGTGAGGACAGGGGGCATTCCTATAATTCACCCCTCCACGTT.

The CDR3 loop reads CASTTLLAGEAGELFF. CDR3 nucleotide sequence: TGTGCCAGCACCACACTACTAGCGGGGGAGGCCGGGGAGCTGTTTTTT. The V call is TRBV27, the J call TRBJ2-2; TRBD2 agrees at 11 bases. CDR1 and CDR2 (germline): MNHEY, SMNVEV (reference sequence). Trimming took 7 bases from V and 6 from J; bases not matched to a gene: 10. There are 16 residues in the CDR3.

This clone has only a few counts. The chain employs TRBV7-9 and TRBJ2-5; a weak D match, TRBD2 (5 bases). Trimming stripped 5 bases from V and 5 bases from J, with 18 bases between. Germline V gene sequence: CDR1 SEHNR, CDR2 FQNEAQ (reference sequence). The CDR3 covers 15 residues. CDR3 nucleotides: TGTGCCAGCAGCCCCGAAGGATCCAGAGGGGAGACCCAGTACTTC. Translated, it gives CASSPEGSRGETQYF.

This chain links TRBV4-1 with TRBJ2-7, with a weak D call TRBD2 (5 bases). Between the trimmed V and J ends, which lost 3 bases and 6 bases, there was a span of 15 bases. Germline V CDR1 and CDR2: MGHRA, YSYEKL. The CDR3 contains 14 residues. This CDR3 reads CASSQVTIPVEQYF. CDR3 DNA sequence: TGCGCCAGCAGCCAGGTGACTATCCCTGTCGAGCAGTACTTC.

The rearrangement uses TRBV9 and TRBJ1-2; TRBD1 aligns across 7 bases. Germline trimming cut 4 bases from V and 0 bases from J; bases unmatched to any gene: 6. Germline V CDR1 and CDR2: SGDLS, YYNGEE. This CDR3 comprises 15 residues. CDR3 nucleotides: TGTGCCAGCAGCCGTGGAGGGGGCACTAACTATGGCTACACCTTC. Amino acid sequence: CASSRGGGTNYGYTF.

This clone showed up just a few times. The chain is built from TRBV7-2 and TRBJ1-4, with D perhaps TRBD1 (5 bases). Trimming stripped 5 bases from V and 7 bases from J, with 17 bases between. Germline V lookup: CDR1 SGHTA, CDR2 FQGNSA. The CDR3 loop spans 15 amino acids. The chain's CDR3 is CASSPGTRGGEKLFF. The CDR3 region has the DNA TGTGCCAGCAGCCCAGGGACGCGGGGTGGTGAAAAACTGTTTTTT. Based on the CDR3 plus reference TRBV7-2 and TRBJ1-4, the full variable domain is GAGVSQSPSNKVTEKGKDVELRCDPISGHTALYWYRQSLGQGLEFLIYFQGNSAPDKSGLPSDRFSAERTGGSVSTLTIQRTQQEDSAVYLCASSPGTRGGEKLFFGSGTQLSVL.

V usage is TRBV11-2 and J usage is TRBJ2-7; D remains unclear. Germline V gene lookup returns CDR1 SGHAT and CDR2 FQNNGV. The CDR3 totals 15 residues. Trimming cost V 5 bases and J 0 bases, with 14 bases left between them. The CDR3, as DNA: TGTGCCAGCAGCCTCCGACTGTCGAGCTCCTACGAGCAGTACTTC. Protein product: CASSLRLSSSYEQYF.

The chain has TRBV7-2 and TRBJ2-7; the match to TRBD2 covers 9 bases. Germline CDR1 is SGHTA and CDR2 is FQGNSA. This CDR3 comprises 15 residues. After removal of 1 base from V and 2 bases from J, the junction contained 3 bases not matched to a gene. CDR3 sequence: CASSLGTSATYEQYF. CDR3 in DNA: TGTGCCAGCAGCTTAGGGACTAGCGCCACCTACGAGCAGTACTTC.

This sequence joins TRBV5-4 and TRBJ2-1; no clear D gene. Trimming shortened V by 4 bases and J by 2 bases, and 16 bases separated the two germline ends. Germline V CDR1 and CDR2: SGHNT, YYREEE (reference sequence). The CDR3 has 16 residues. The CDR3, as DNA: TGTGCCAGCAGCCTCCCTGGAGCGTTCCCCTACAATGAGCAGTTCTTC. Translated: CASSLPGAFPYNEQFF. The variable domain in full, completed from reference TRBV5-4 and TRBJ2-1, reads ETGVTQSPTHLIKTRGQQVTLRCSSQSGHNTVSWYQQALGQGPQFIFQYYREEENGRGNFPPRFSGLQFPNYSSELNVNALELDDSALYLCASSLPGAFPYNEQFFGPGTRLTVL.

DNA for the CDR3: TGCAGTGCAGGGGCTAACTATGGCTACACCTTC. This gives the protein CSAGANYGYTF. The gene calls are TRBV20-1 and TRBJ1-2; D may be TRBD1 (5 bases). Trimming cost V 6 bases and J 0 bases, with 5 bases left between them. The germline V gene has CDR1 DFQATT and CDR2 SNEGSKA (reference sequence). CDR3 length: 11 amino acids.

V usage is TRBV7-9 and J usage is TRBJ1-3, with unresolved D. Germline loops: CDR1 SEHNR, CDR2 FQNEAQ (reference sequence). Between the trimmed V and J ends, which lost 11 bases and 4 bases, there was a span of 9 bases. The CDR3 is 11 amino acids. CDR3 amino acids: CAPSSGNTIYF. DNA of the CDR3: TGTGCCCCCAGTTCGGGAAACACCATATATTTT.

The chain employs TRBV7-9 and TRBJ1-1, with D possibly TRBD1 on 5 matching bases. The CDR3 covers 15 residues. V lost 2 bases, J lost 0 bases, and 10 bases lay in between. Per germline, CDR1 SEHNR and CDR2 FQNEAQ (reference sequence). The CDR3 bases are TGTGCCAGCAGCTTAAACGGGGGGTTGAACACTGAAGCTTTCTTT. Translation gives CASSLNGGLNTEAFF.